This T cell receptor beta chain was observed in a study of follicular helper T cells after annual influenza vaccination. Study-wide background: For some subjects, blood spans the 2013-2014, 2014-2015 and 2015-2016 annual vaccinations. Overall study findings and caveats: Day 7 ICOS+CD38+ clones were most often found later in ICOS-CD38- cTfh cells.

Time point specified: 2015-2016 season, 7 days after influenza vaccination. Adults received seasonal inactivated influenza vaccine, with sorted blood CD4 subsets sequenced before and after. Per the germline V gene, CDR1 is SGHTA and CDR2 is FQGNSA. V was cut by 4 bases and J by 6 bases, with 5 bases left in between. CDR3 size: 11 residues. This clone showed up just a few times. Its antigen is unknown. Clones were sequenced by immunoSEQ multiplex PCR, and TCRdb holds only the in-frame ones, with some missing. The data contain some 9,600 clones, 70% to 90% of them singletons. The chain has TRBV7-2 and TRBJ2-3; D call uncertain. The clonotype originates from an adult who received the influenza vaccine. This specimen was CXCR5+ CD38- circulating T follicular helper cells from blood, taken 7 days after influenza vaccination. Subset defined: circulating Tfh, non-naive CD4+CXCR5+PD-1+ (ICOS+CD38+ or ICOS-CD38-). CDR3 in amino acids: CASSSRDTQYF. In DNA, the CDR3 is TGTGCCAGCAGCTCCCGGGATACGCAGTATTTT.